The 26 T cell receptor beta chains presented below share a single source sample, sequenced in a study of blood T cell repertoires in COVID-19. Sequencing used immunoSEQ multiplex PCR; TCRdb keeps in-frame clones, though not all of them. The sample records about 220,000 clones, about 90% being singletons. The source material was peripheral blood. The receptors stem from a man aged 35-49 years with active or convalescent COVID-19.

The rearrangement links TRBV9 to TRBJ2-5; 8 bases align to TRBD2. Looked up from germline, CDR1 is SGDLS and CDR2 is YYNGEE. The V gene end was trimmed by 2 bases and the J gene end by 2 bases; junction bases not matched to a gene: 5. This CDR3 contains 15 residues. The CDR3 DNA follows: TGTGCCAGCAGCGTTTCAGCGGGGGCTCAAGAGACCCAGTACTTC. Translating gives CASSVSAGAQETQYF.

This chain links TRBV28 with TRBJ1-6, with 11 bases aligning to TRBD1. With V trimmed by 2 bases and J by 2 bases, 2 bases remained unmatched. Germline assignment: CDR1 MDHEN and CDR2 SYDVKM. This CDR3 comprises 17 residues. The CDR3 reads CASSLRGQGAYNSPLHF. DNA for the CDR3: TGTGCCAGCAGTTTAAGGGGACAGGGGGCCTATAATTCACCCCTCCACTTT.

The V and J genes are TRBV4-2 and TRBJ2-3; the match to TRBD2 covers 12 bases. Trimming took 1 base from V and 2 from J; bases not matched to a gene: 4. This CDR3 spans 17 amino acids. Germline V gives CDR1 LGHNA, CDR2 YNFKEQ. The CDR3 loop is CASSQAASGGVTDTQYF. CDR3 DNA: TGTGCCAGCAGCCAAGCCGCTAGCGGGGGGGTCACAGATACGCAGTATTTT.

This clone has only a few counts. The chain recombines TRBV6-5 with TRBJ1-1; 9 nucleotides match TRBD1. CDR3 size: 14 residues. Germline CDR1 is MNHEY and CDR2 is SVGAGI. Unmatched junction bases numbered 10, after V lost 10 bases and J lost 4 bases. CDR3: CATLRGQGGTEAFF. For the CDR3, the DNA is TGTGCCACCCTCCGGGGACAGGGAGGCACTGAAGCTTTCTTT.

V usage is TRBV9 and J usage is TRBJ1-4; perhaps TRBD1 as D (5 bases). Germline CDR1 is SGDLS and CDR2 is YYNGEE. This CDR3 contains 16 residues. Trimming removed 0 bases at V and 7 bases at J, with 16 bases between. CDR3 nucleotides: TGTGCCAGCAGCGTAGACCCTATGATAGGGGTTGAAAAACTGTTTTTT. This codes for CASSVDPMIGVEKLFF.

The chain couples TRBV29-1 to TRBJ2-1; D might be TRBD2 (6 bases). The length of the CDR3 is 17 residues. Trimming pared 5 bases from V and 5 bases from J, leaving 25 bases between. Germline V lookup: CDR1 SQVTM, CDR2 ANQGSEA. The CDR3 bases are TGCAGCGTTCCCGCCGCAGGGAGGCTCGACAACCACAATGAGCAGTTCTTC. Translation gives CSVPAAGRLDNHNEQFF.

The CDR3 region is CASSQVQGFAGELFF. Here the CDR3 DNA reads TGTGCCAGCAGCCAAGTACAGGGGTTTGCCGGGGAGCTGTTTTTT. V and J are TRBV3-1 (or the pseudogene TRBV3-2) and TRBJ2-2; TRBD1 aligns across 7 bases. Germline-derived CDR1 and CDR2 are LGHDT and YNNKEL (reference sequence). The CDR3 loop spans 15 amino acids. The J segment lost 6 bases and the V segment lost 1 base, leaving 5 bases of the junction unmatched.

V usage is TRBV5-1 and J usage is TRBJ1-3, with a weak D call TRBD1 (5 bases). Germline assignment: CDR1 SGHRS and CDR2 YFSETQ. V dropped 7 bases and J dropped 3 bases, with 20 bases sitting between them. This CDR3 spans 16 amino acids. The CDR3 region has the DNA TGCGCCAGCTCCCTGGACAAGGGAGGCGGTGGAAACACCATATATTTT. Protein sequence: CASSLDKGGGGNTIYF.

This chain joins TRBV2 and TRBJ2-7; no clear D. CDR1 is SNHLY, CDR2 FYNNEI, per germline. This CDR3 is 10 amino acids long. V lost 8 bases and J lost 6, with 8 bases in between. Here the CDR3 DNA reads TGTGCCAGCTCAAGACTCGAGCAGTACTTC. It codes for CASSRLEQYF.

V usage is TRBV15 and J usage is TRBJ1-5, with D possibly TRBD1 on 5 matching bases. The V end was cut by 4 bases, the J end by 0 bases, with 7 bases between. Germline CDR1 is LNHNV and CDR2 is YYDKDF (reference sequence). CDR3 length: 14 residues. CDR3 nucleotide sequence: TGTGCCACCAGCACGGGACTTAGCAATCAGCCCCAGCATTTT. It specifies CATSTGLSNQPQHF.

The chain carries TRBV9 and TRBJ2-2; D may be TRBD1 (5 bases). V shed 4 bases and J shed 5 bases, with 9 bases lying between them. CDR1 and CDR2 (germline): SGDLS, YYNGEE. CDR3 size: 13 residues. CDR3 amino acids: CASSSRATGELFF. The DNA for the CDR3 is TGTGCCAGCAGCTCCAGGGCGACCGGGGAGCTGTTTTTT.

The genes are TRBV15 and TRBJ1-1; weak D call: TRBD1 (5 bases). The CDR3 is made up of 18 amino acids. V gave up 0 bases and J gave up 0 bases, with 17 bases separating them. Germline V lookup: CDR1 LNHNV, CDR2 YYDKDF (reference sequence). This CDR3 is CATSRDWGLGHLNTEAFF. CDR3 bases: TGTGCCACCAGCAGAGATTGGGGCCTGGGGCACCTGAACACTGAAGCTTTCTTT.

The chain combines TRBV12-5 with TRBJ2-5; weak D call: TRBD2 (5 bases). V was clipped by 5 bases and J by 0 bases, with 13 bases between them. Germline values: CDR1 LGHNT, CDR2 FRNRAP. This CDR3 has 15 amino acids. CDR3 nucleotide sequence: TGTGCTAGTGGTCCCGGACTGGCCTACCAAGAGACCCAGTACTTC. It is translated as CASGPGLAYQETQYF.

The CDR3 region is CASYPVGLENTEAFF. In DNA, the CDR3 is TGCGCCAGCTACCCTGTGGGACTCGAGAACACTGAAGCTTTCTTT. The genes are TRBV10-2 and TRBJ1-1; the D gene is possibly TRBD1 (5 bases). V was shortened by 8 bases and J by 1 base, with 17 bases between the two germline ends. This CDR3 has 15 amino acids. The germline gives CDR1 WSHSY, CDR2 SAAADI.

J is TRBJ1-1 and V is TRBV4-1, with TRBD1 as a possible D gene (5 bases). From germline, CDR1 is MGHRA and CDR2 YSYEKL. V lost 0 bases to trimming and J lost 5 bases, with 19 bases between them. The length of the CDR3 is 17 residues. CDR3 DNA: TGCGCCAGCAGCCAAGACCCACCTGGGGGGAGGGAAACTGAAGCTTTCTTT. Protein: CASSQDPPGGRETEAFF.

The chain joins TRBV6-5 to TRBJ1-2; D might be TRBD1 (5 bases). Germline V gene data show CDR1 as MNHEY and CDR2 as SVGAGI. The CDR3 runs 15 residues. V dropped 5 bases and J dropped 4 bases, with 17 bases sitting between them. CDR3 sequence: CASSKGGGSRYGYTF. In nucleotides, the CDR3 is TGTGCCAGCAGTAAGGGTGGGGGGAGCCGCTATGGCTACACCTTC.

The count of this clone is one. The rearrangement uses TRBV13 and TRBJ2-3; 7 bases map to TRBD2. V lost 7 bases and J lost 6; bases outside the gene matches: 16. This CDR3 comprises 16 residues. The V gene's germline CDR1 is PRHDT and CDR2 FYEKMQ (reference sequence). The CDR3 spells CASNPLGGGPVDTQYF. The CDR3 DNA follows: TGTGCCAGCAACCCTCTCGGGGGAGGGCCAGTGGATACGCAGTATTTT.

The chain recombines TRBV9 with TRBJ1-6; no reliable D call. V shed 3 bases and J shed 7 bases, with 11 bases lying between them. The germline V gene encodes CDR1 SGDLS and CDR2 YYNGEE. This CDR3 is built from 14 residues. The DNA of the CDR3 is TGTGCCAGCAGCGACGGGGTGGGGAATTCACCCCTCCACTTT. It yields the protein CASSDGVGNSPLHF. The full variable domain, its missing parts supplied by reference TRBV9 and TRBJ1-6, is DSGVTQTPKHLITATGQRVTLRCSPRSGDLSVYWYQQSLDQGLQFLIQYYNGEERAKGNILERFSAQQFPDLHSELNLSSLELGDSALYFCASSDGVGNSPLHFGNGTRLTVT.

The V call is TRBV12-3 or TRBV12-4, the J call TRBJ1-4; 8 nucleotides align to TRBD1. Trimming cost V 4 bases and J 8 bases; bases outside gene matches: 3. CDR3 length: 13 amino acids. The CDR3 reads CASSSTGAEKLFF. CDR3 sequence (DNA): TGTGCCAGCAGTTCGACAGGGGCGGAAAAACTGTTTTTT.

This chain joins TRBV18 and TRBJ1-1, with 7 bases identical to TRBD1. The germline V gene encodes CDR1 KGHSH and CDR2 LQKENI. CDR3 length equals 13 residues. Unmatched junction bases numbered 2, after V lost 5 bases and J lost 2 bases. CDR3 amino acids: CASSRDSNTEAFF. DNA of the CDR3: TGTGCCAGCTCAAGGGACAGCAACACTGAAGCTTTCTTT.

The chain is built from TRBV6-1 and TRBJ2-2, with TRBD1 as a possible D gene (6 bases). The CDR3 covers 16 residues. V was clipped by 3 bases and J by 4 bases, with 15 bases between them. Germline CDR1 reads MNHNS; CDR2 reads SASEGT. The CDR3 is CASSDLRQVSTGELFF. The CDR3, as DNA: TGTGCCAGCAGTGACCTACGACAGGTTTCCACCGGGGAGCTGTTTTTT.

This rearrangement joins TRBV5-4 to TRBJ2-5; maybe TRBD2 (6 bases). This CDR3 spans 14 amino acids. Trimming took off 2 bases at V and 4 bases at J, with 12 bases between the two ends. Germline CDR1 reads SGHNT; CDR2 reads YYREEE (reference sequence). CDR3 residues: CASSFPGGSETQYF. CDR3 DNA: TGTGCCAGCAGCTTCCCCGGGGGATCAGAGACCCAGTACTTC. The full variable domain, its missing parts supplied by reference TRBV5-4 and TRBJ2-5, is ETGVTQSPTHLIKTRGQQVTLRCSSQSGHNTVSWYQQALGQGPQFIFQYYREEENGRGNFPPRFSGLQFPNYSSELNVNALELDDSALYLCASSFPGGSETQYFGPGTRLLVL.

The chain joins TRBV7-6 to TRBJ1-3; D is undetermined. V shed 5 bases and J shed 8 bases, with 10 bases lying between them. The CDR3 is made up of 12 amino acids. In germline, CDR1 is SGHVS, CDR2 FNYEAQ. CDR3: CASSETGYTIYF. In DNA, the CDR3 is TGTGCCAGCAGCGAAACGGGATACACCATATATTTT.

V is TRBV7-3 and J is TRBJ2-1; possible D gene TRBD1, 5 bases. Between the trimmed V and J ends, which lost 1 base and 8 bases, there was a span of 6 bases. The germline gives CDR1 SGHTA, CDR2 FQGTGA. The CDR3 extends over 12 amino acids. The DNA for the CDR3 is TGTGCCAGCAGCTTAATGGGGCATGAGCAGTTCTTC. It translates to CASSLMGHEQFF.

V usage is TRBV2 and J usage is TRBJ2-3; D might be TRBD1 (5 bases). V dropped 3 bases and J dropped 2 bases, with 6 bases sitting between them. Germline lookup yields CDR1 SNHLY and CDR2 FYNNEI. This CDR3 is built from 13 residues. The CDR3 here is CASSEDITDTQYF. Written as DNA, the CDR3 is TGTGCCAGCAGTGAGGACATCACAGATACGCAGTATTTT.

The V gene is TRBV5-1, the J gene TRBJ2-3; D perhaps matches TRBD2 (6 bases). Germline V gene data show CDR1 as SGHRS and CDR2 as YFSETQ. CDR3 length equals 15 residues. Trimming pared 7 bases from V and 2 bases from J, leaving 17 bases between. The CDR3 protein is CASSSGVRPTDTQYF. The CDR3 DNA is TGCGCCAGCTCATCGGGGGTTAGGCCCACAGATACGCAGTATTTT.